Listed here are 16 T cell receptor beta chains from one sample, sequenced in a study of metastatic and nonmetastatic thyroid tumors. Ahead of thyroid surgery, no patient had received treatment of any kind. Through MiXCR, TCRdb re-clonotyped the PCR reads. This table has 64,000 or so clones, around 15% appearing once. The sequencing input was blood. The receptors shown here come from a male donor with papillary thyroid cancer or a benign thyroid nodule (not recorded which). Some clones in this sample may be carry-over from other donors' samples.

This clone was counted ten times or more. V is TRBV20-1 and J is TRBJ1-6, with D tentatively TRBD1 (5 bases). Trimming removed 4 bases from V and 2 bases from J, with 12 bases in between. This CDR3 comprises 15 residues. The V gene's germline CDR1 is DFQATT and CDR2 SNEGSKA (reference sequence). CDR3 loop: CSATGTATYNSPLHF. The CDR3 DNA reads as TGCAGTGCTACCGGGACCGCCACCTATAATTCACCCCTCCACTTT.

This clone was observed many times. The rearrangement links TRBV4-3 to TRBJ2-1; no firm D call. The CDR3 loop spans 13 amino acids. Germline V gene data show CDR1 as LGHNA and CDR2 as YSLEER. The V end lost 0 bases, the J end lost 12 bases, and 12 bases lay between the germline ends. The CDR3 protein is CASSQDRNRGQFF. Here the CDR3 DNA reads TGCGCCAGCAGCCAAGATAGGAACCGCGGGCAGTTCTTC.

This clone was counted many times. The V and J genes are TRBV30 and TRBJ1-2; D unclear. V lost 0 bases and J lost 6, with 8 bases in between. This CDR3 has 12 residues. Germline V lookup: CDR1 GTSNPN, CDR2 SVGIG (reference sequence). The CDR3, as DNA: TGTGCCTGGAGTGTACTAGTCAATGGCTACACCTTC. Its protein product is CAWSVLVNGYTF.

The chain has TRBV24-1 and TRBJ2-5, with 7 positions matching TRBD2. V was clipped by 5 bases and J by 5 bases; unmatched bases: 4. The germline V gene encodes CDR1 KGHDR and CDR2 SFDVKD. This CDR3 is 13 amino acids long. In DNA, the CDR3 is TGTGCCACCAGTGGATACGGGGGGGAGACCCAGTACTTC. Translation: CATSGYGGETQYF.

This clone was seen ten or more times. Written as DNA, the CDR3 is TGTGCCAGCAGCTTCGGACAGGCGGCTGAAGCTTTCTTT. This translates into CASSFGQAAEAFF. The genes are TRBV27 and TRBJ1-1; 7 bases map to TRBD1. The CDR3 contains 13 residues. The V gene's germline CDR1 is MNHEY and CDR2 SMNVEV (reference sequence). After removal of 6 bases from V and 6 bases from J, the junction contained 7 bases not matched to a gene.

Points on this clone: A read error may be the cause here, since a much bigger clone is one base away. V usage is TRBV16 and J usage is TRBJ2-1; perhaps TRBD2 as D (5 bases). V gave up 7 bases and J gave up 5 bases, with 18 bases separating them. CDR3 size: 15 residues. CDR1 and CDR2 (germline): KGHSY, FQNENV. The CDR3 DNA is TGTGCCAGCATCCTGACTGCGAAGAGGGACAATGAGCAGTTCTTC. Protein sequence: CASILTAKRDNEQFF.

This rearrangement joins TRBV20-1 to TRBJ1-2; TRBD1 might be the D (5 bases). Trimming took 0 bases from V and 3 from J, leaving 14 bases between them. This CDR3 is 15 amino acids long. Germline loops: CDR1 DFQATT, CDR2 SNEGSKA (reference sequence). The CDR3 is CSARESWGGYYGYTF. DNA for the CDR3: TGCAGTGCTAGAGAGTCTTGGGGGGGGTACTATGGCTACACCTTC.

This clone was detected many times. CDR3 region: CASSYSGRGFGSPLHF. As DNA, the CDR3 is TGTGCCAGCAGTTACTCGGGCAGGGGCTTTGGCTCACCCCTCCACTTT. V and J are TRBV6-5 and TRBJ1-6, with D maybe TRBD1 (6 bases). The V end was cut by 0 bases, the J end by 10 bases, with 16 bases between. The CDR3 spans 16 residues. Germline lookup yields CDR1 MNHEY and CDR2 SVGAGI.

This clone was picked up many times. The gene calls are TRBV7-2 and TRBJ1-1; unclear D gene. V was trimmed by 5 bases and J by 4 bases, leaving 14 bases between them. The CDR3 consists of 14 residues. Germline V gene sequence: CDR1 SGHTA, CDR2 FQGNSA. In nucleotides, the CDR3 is TGTGCCAGCAGCCAAATCGTATCGGCCACTGAAGCTTTCTTT. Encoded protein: CASSQIVSATEAFF.

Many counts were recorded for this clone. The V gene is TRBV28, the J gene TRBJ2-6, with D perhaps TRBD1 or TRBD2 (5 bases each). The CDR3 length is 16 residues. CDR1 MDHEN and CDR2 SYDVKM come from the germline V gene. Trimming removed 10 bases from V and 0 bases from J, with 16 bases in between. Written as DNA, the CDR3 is TGTGCCACGGGGCCGGAACAGCTCTCTGGGGCCAACGTCCTGACTTTC. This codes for CATGPEQLSGANVLTF.

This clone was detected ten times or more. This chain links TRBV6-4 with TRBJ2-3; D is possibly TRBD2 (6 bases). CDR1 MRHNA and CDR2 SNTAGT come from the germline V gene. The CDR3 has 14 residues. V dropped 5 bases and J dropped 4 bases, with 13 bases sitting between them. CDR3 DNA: TGTGCCAGCAGTCAATTCGGCGGGGCAGATACGCAGTATTTT. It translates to CASSQFGGADTQYF.

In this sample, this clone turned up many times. The CDR3 loop is CASSQGLTQYF. The CDR3 nucleotides read TGTGCCAGCAGCCAAGGACTCACCCAGTACTTC. The V and J genes are TRBV3-1 and TRBJ2-5; no clear D gene. The CDR3 is 11 residues long. Germline V gene lookup returns CDR1 LGHDT and CDR2 YNNKEL (reference sequence). V was shortened by 1 base and J by 8 bases, with 5 bases between the two germline ends.

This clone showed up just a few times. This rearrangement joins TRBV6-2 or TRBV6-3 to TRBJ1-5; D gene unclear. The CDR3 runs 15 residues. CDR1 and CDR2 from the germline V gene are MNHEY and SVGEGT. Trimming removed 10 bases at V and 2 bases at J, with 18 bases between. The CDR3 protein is CAIIQYARGNQPQHF. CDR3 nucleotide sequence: TGTGCCATCATCCAATATGCACGGGGCAATCAGCCCCAGCATTTT.

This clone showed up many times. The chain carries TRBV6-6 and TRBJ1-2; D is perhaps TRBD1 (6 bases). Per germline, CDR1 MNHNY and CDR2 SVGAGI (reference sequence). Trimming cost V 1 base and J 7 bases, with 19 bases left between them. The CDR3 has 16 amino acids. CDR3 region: CASSYFPGAVDGGYTF. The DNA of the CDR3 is TGTGCCAGCAGTTACTTCCCAGGGGCCGTTGATGGTGGCTACACCTTC.

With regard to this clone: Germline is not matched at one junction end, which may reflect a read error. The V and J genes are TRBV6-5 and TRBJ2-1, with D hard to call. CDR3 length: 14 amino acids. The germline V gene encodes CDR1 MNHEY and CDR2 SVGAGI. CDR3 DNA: TGTGCCAGTAGTTACTCGCCAGTAGGGCATGAGCAGTTCTTC. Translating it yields CASSYSPVGHEQFF.

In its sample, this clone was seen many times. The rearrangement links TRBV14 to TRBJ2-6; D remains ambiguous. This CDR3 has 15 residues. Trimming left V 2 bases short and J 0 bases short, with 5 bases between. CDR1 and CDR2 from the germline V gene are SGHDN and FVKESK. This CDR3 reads CASSQRFSGANVLTF. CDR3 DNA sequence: TGTGCCAGCAGCCAACGGTTCTCTGGGGCCAACGTCCTGACTTTC.